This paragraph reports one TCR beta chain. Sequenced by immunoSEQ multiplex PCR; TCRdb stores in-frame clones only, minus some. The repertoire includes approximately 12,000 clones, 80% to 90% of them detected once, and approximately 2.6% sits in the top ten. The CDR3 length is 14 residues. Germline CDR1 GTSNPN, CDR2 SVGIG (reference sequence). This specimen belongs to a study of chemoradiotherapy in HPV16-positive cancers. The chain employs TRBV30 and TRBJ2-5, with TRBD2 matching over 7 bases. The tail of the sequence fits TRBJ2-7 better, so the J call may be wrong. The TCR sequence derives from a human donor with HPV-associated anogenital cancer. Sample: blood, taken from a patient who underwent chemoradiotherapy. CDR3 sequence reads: CAWRSERGGYEQYF. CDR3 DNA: TGTGCCTGGAGGAGCGAGCGGGGAGGGTACGAGCAGTACTTC.